The 27 T cell receptor beta chains reported below all come from one sample, sequenced in a study of metastatic and nonmetastatic thyroid tumors. No patient received treatment before thyroid surgery. TCRdb re-processed the PCR reads through MiXCR. Of over 20,000 clones in the sample, roughly a quarter were seen once. Sequencing input: tumor tissue. The receptors were sampled from a male donor with papillary thyroid cancer or a benign thyroid nodule (not recorded which). Some clones in this sample may be carry-over from other donors' samples.

Remarks on this clone: A read error may account for a junction end that differs from germline. The chain employs TRBV27 and TRBJ2-7; D is possibly TRBD2 (5 bases). The CDR3 consists of 13 residues. Germline lookup yields CDR1 MNHEY and CDR2 SMNVEV (reference sequence). The CDR3 DNA reads as TGTGCCTGCAGTTTACGGGATTCCTACGAGCAGTACTTC. This encodes CACSLRDSYEQYF.

Ten or more counts support this clone. The chain recombines TRBV27 with TRBJ2-3; 8 bases are a match to TRBD2. The CDR3 is 18 residues long. Germline loops: CDR1 MNHEY, CDR2 SMNVEV (reference sequence). The V segment lost 3 bases and the J segment 0 bases; nucleotides outside the gene matches: 11. CDR3 in amino acids: CASSFSQTSGGSTDTQYF. The CDR3 nucleotides are TGTGCCAGCAGTTTCAGTCAAACTAGCGGTGGGAGCACAGATACGCAGTATTTT.

This clone appeared many times. The chain employs TRBV7-2 and TRBJ2-1, with 9 nucleotides matching TRBD1. The CDR3 has 15 amino acids. Germline V gene data show CDR1 as SGHTA and CDR2 as FQGNSA. V lost 1 base and J lost 8; bases outside the gene matches: 6. The CDR3 spells CASSLEGTGFHEQFF. The DNA of the CDR3 is TGTGCCAGCAGCTTAGAAGGGACAGGGTTTCATGAGCAGTTCTTC.

The sample holds a few counts of this clone. This sequence may be a read error, since a much larger clone differs from it by one base. Other nucleotide sequences in the sample specify the same CDR3. The chain employs TRBV28 and TRBJ1-5; a weak D match, TRBD1 (5 bases). The CDR3 covers 14 residues. Germline loops: CDR1 MDHEN, CDR2 SYDVKM. The CDR3 region is CASSLGGSHQPQHF. CDR3 coding DNA: TGTGCCAGCAGTTTAGGGGGTAGTCATCAGCCACAGCATTTT.

This clone has only a few counts. At one of its ends the junction is not consistent with the germline gene, which may arise from a read error. The CDR3 sequence: CVSSLSPGLPPYEQYF. CDR3 bases: TGTGTCAGCAGCTTATCTCCGGGCCTTCCACCCTACGAGCAGTACTTC. The chain recombines TRBV7-6 with TRBJ2-7; no clear D gene. The CDR3 length is 16 residues. CDR1 and CDR2 (germline): SGHVS, FNYEAQ.

This chain connects TRBV5-1 to TRBJ2-1; D uncertain. The CDR3 covers 11 residues. V was clipped by 3 bases and J by 7 bases, with 5 bases between them. In germline, CDR1 is SGHRS, CDR2 YFSETQ. This CDR3 is CASSSGNEQFF. The CDR3 DNA reads as TGCGCCAGCAGCTCCGGGAATGAGCAGTTCTTC. The full variable domain, its missing parts supplied by reference TRBV5-1 and TRBJ2-1, is KAGVTQTPRYLIKTRGQQVTLSCSPISGHRSVSWYQQTPGQGLQFLFEYFSETQRNKGNFPGRFSGRQFSNSRSEMNVSTLELGDSALYLCASSSGNEQFFGPGTRLTVL.

Ten or more counts support this clone. The V gene is TRBV20-1, the J gene TRBJ2-1; 11 nucleotides line up with TRBD2. The CDR3 is made up of 16 amino acids. Germline loops: CDR1 DFQATT, CDR2 SNEGSKA (reference sequence). V shed 5 bases, J shed 0 bases, and the junction held 6 bases outside the gene matches. CDR3 bases: TGCAGTGCTCCCGGGACTAGCGGTTACTCCTACAATGAGCAGTTCTTC. Its translation: CSAPGTSGYSYNEQFF.

This clone was seen ten or more times. The V gene is TRBV11-3, the J gene TRBJ2-1; 7 bases are shared with TRBD1. Germline V CDR1 and CDR2: SGHNT, YENEEA. The CDR3 sequence is 16 residues long. J lost 6 bases, V lost 5 bases, and 13 bases had no gene match. For the CDR3, the DNA is TGTGCCAGCAGCCAACCAGGGGGAAGGTACGGCAATGAGCAGTTCTTC. It specifies CASSQPGGRYGNEQFF.

This clone was recorded many times. The V call is TRBV9, the J call TRBJ1-2; tentatively, D is TRBD1 (6 bases). This CDR3 region has 12 residues. CDR1 is SGDLS and CDR2 is YYNGEE in the germline V gene. V was clipped by 7 bases and J by 3 bases, with 10 bases between them. The CDR3 nucleotides are TGTGCCAGCGTCGGGGGCGACTATGGCTACACCTTC. Translating it yields CASVGGDYGYTF.

This clone was counted ten times or more. A clone one base away is much larger, so this may be a read error. The chain couples TRBV6-1 to TRBJ2-7; D gene ambiguous. In germline, CDR1 is MNHNS, CDR2 SASEGT. This CDR3 is built from 11 residues. Trimming removed 7 bases at V and 6 bases at J, with 10 bases between. CDR3 DNA sequence: TGTGCCAGCAAATGGCCGGTCGAGCAGTACTTC. Translating it yields CASKWPVEQYF.

This clone was observed at least ten times. The V and J genes are TRBV20-1 and TRBJ2-4; D unresolved. The CDR3 extends over 15 amino acids. V lost 0 bases to trimming and J lost 0 bases, with 9 bases between them. Germline loops: CDR1 DFQATT, CDR2 SNEGSKA (reference sequence). Written as DNA, the CDR3 is TGCAGTGCTAGAGATCCAGGTCTAGCCAAAAACATTCAGTACTTC. This translates into CSARDPGLAKNIQYF.

Of note for this clone: A much larger clone is a single base away; this may be a read error. The J gene is TRBJ1-5, the V gene TRBV7-6, with unresolved D. Germline-derived CDR1 and CDR2 are SGHVS and FNYEAQ. CDR3 length equals 13 residues. The CDR3, as DNA: TGTGTCAGCAGCTTTAGAAGCAATCAGCCCCAGCATTTT. It is translated as CVSSFRSNQPQHF.

This clone came up many times. The rearrangement uses TRBV7-8 and TRBJ1-5; D not resolved. There are 14 residues in the CDR3. Germline CDR1 SGHVS, CDR2 FQNEAQ. V was pared by 1 base and J by 5 bases, with 9 bases between. The CDR3 DNA reads TGTGCCAGCAGCTTAGTCGGTCGGGATCAGCCCCAGCATTTT. This translates into CASSLVGRDQPQHF.

In regard to this clone: At one end, the junction sequence differs from germline, possibly due to a read error. This rearrangement joins TRBV6-5 to TRBJ2-5; possibly TRBD1 or TRBD2 for D (6 bases each). There are 15 residues in the CDR3. In germline, CDR1 is MNHEY, CDR2 SVGAGI. The CDR3 loop reads CSSSSGPGAVETQYF. CDR3 in DNA: TGTTCCAGCAGTTCGGGACCGGGGGCGGTGGAGACACAGTACTTC.

The rearrangement joins TRBV12-1 to TRBJ2-1; the table assigns TRBD2, which was not confirmed against the DNA. TRBV12-1 is reported as a pseudogene. CDR3 length equals 20 residues. The CDR3, as DNA: TGTGCCAGCAGTCTTTCCCCTTTTCGGACTGGCTGGAGGGGCCACAATGAGCAGTTCTTC. Protein: CASSLSPFRTGWRGHNEQFF.

In this sample, this clone turned up many times. The chain is built from TRBV29-1 and TRBJ2-5; D is uncertain. Per the germline V gene, CDR1 is SQVTM and CDR2 is ANQGSEA. The CDR3 is 12 residues long. The V and J ends lost 4 bases and 3 bases respectively, with 9 bases between them. The CDR3 here is CSVGGQKETQYF. The CDR3 DNA is TGCAGCGTTGGAGGCCAGAAAGAGACCCAGTACTTC. The entire variable domain, with the rest obtained from reference TRBV29-1 and TRBJ2-5, is as follows: SAVISQKPSRDICQRGTSLTIQCQVDSQVTMMFWYRQQPGQSLTLIATANQGSEATYESGFVIDKFPISRPNLTFSTLTVSNMSPEDSSIYLCSVGGQKETQYFGPGTRLLVL.

This clone appeared many times. The chain links TRBV19 to TRBJ1-2, with D tentatively TRBD1 (6 bases). CDR1 is LNHDA, CDR2 SQIVND, per germline (reference sequence). The ends were cut back, 0 bases at V and 4 bases at J, with 15 bases in the middle. CDR3 size: 16 residues. The CDR3 here is CASSIDYRDASYGYTF. The CDR3 DNA is TGTGCCAGTAGTATAGATTACAGGGATGCGAGCTATGGCTACACCTTC.

This clone was observed at least ten times. The chain combines TRBV11-2 with TRBJ1-1; no clear D gene. Deletions cut 5 bases from V and 11 bases from J, with 21 bases between. The CDR3 is 14 residues long. Per the germline V gene, CDR1 is SGHAT and CDR2 is FQNNGV. Written as DNA, the CDR3 is TGTGCCAGCAGCCTTACTCCGGCAGCCCCAAGGGCTTTCTTT. Translation: CASSLTPAAPRAFF.

This clone was recorded at least ten times. The rearrangement joins TRBV19 to TRBJ1-5, with a tentative D call TRBD1 (5 bases). The germline V gene has CDR1 LNHDA and CDR2 SQIVND (reference sequence). V was pared by 4 bases and J by 7 bases, with 14 bases between. CDR3 length: 14 amino acids. This chain's CDR3 is CASSTVQGGQPQHF. CDR3 nucleotide sequence: TGTGCCAGTAGTACTGTGCAGGGCGGGCAGCCCCAGCATTTT.

This sequence joins TRBV20-1 and TRBJ2-7; D possibly corresponds to TRBD1 (5 bases). This CDR3 spans 15 amino acids. The V gene's germline CDR1 is DFQATT and CDR2 SNEGSKA (reference sequence). The V gene lost 0 bases and the J gene lost 2 bases, with 14 bases spanning the gap. CDR3 sequence reads: CSARDRDKGTYEQYF. The CDR3 DNA reads as TGCAGTGCTAGAGATCGAGATAAGGGGACCTACGAGCAGTACTTC.

This clone came up many times. The chain links TRBV24-1 to TRBJ2-3; either TRBD1 or TRBD2 may fit D (5 bases each). CDR1 and CDR2 (germline): KGHDR, SFDVKD. The ends were cut back, 0 bases at V and 5 bases at J, with 11 bases in the middle. This CDR3 comprises 15 residues. CDR3 nucleotides: TGTGCCACCAGTGATTTGTTGGGGGATGGAGATACGCAGTATTTT. Amino acids: CATSDLLGDGDTQYF.

Comments on this clone: This may come from a read error, since a much larger clone is one base off. The rearrangement links TRBV20-1 to TRBJ1-1, with no clear D. This CDR3 region has 11 residues. V lost 7 bases and J lost 0, with 6 bases in between. CDR1 is DFQATT and CDR2 is SNEGSKA in the germline V gene (reference sequence). CDR3 loop: CSVSMNTEAFF. The CDR3 DNA reads TGCAGTGTTAGTATGAACACTGAAGCTTTCTTT.

This clone was counted ten times or more. The chain joins TRBV11-2 to TRBJ2-2; D is tentatively TRBD1 or TRBD2 (6 bases each). Between the trimmed V and J ends, which lost 5 bases and 5 bases, there was a span of 15 bases. There are 15 residues in the CDR3. Germline loops: CDR1 SGHAT, CDR2 FQNNGV. As DNA, the CDR3 is TGTGCCAGCAGCAAAAAAGGGGGAGGAACCGGGGAGCTGTTTTTT. This gives the protein CASSKKGGGTGELFF.

Of note for this clone: The junction departs from the called germline gene at one end, perhaps through a read error. As DNA, the CDR3 is TGTGCCAGCAGTTATGGGGAGCCCTACAAGCAGTACTTC. Encoded protein: CASSYGEPYKQYF. V gene TRBV6-2 or TRBV6-3 combines with J gene TRBJ2-7; maybe TRBD2 (5 bases). The CDR3 length is 13 residues. Germline V gene data show CDR1 as MNHEY and CDR2 as SVGEGT.

J is TRBJ2-7 and V is TRBV6-2 or TRBV6-3; 11 nucleotides line up with TRBD2. The CDR3 covers 14 residues. V shed 5 bases and J 3 bases; nucleotides not matched to a gene: 3. Per the germline V gene, CDR1 is MNHEY and CDR2 is SVGEGT. The CDR3 is CASSRLAGFYEQYF. The CDR3 DNA reads as TGTGCCAGCAGTCGACTAGCGGGGTTCTACGAGCAGTACTTC.

Note on this clone: This could be a read error, since a much larger clone is one nucleotide away. Within the sample, other DNA sequences also encode this same CDR3. The chain couples TRBV12-3 or TRBV12-4 to TRBJ2-3, with D possibly matching TRBD2 (5 bases). CDR3 length equals 12 residues. CDR3 in amino acids: CATSLAGDTQYF. The CDR3 DNA reads TGTGCCACCTCCCTAGCCGGGGATACACAGTATTTT.

This clone came up many times. CDR3 sequence: CASGRWGGIQYF. DNA of the CDR3: TGTGCCAGCGGGAGGTGGGGGGGCATTCAGTACTTC. V and J are TRBV12-3 or TRBV12-4 and TRBJ2-4; 7 nucleotides align to TRBD2. The CDR3 extends over 12 amino acids. The V and J ends lost 8 bases and 9 bases, in that order; junction bases with no gene match: 7.